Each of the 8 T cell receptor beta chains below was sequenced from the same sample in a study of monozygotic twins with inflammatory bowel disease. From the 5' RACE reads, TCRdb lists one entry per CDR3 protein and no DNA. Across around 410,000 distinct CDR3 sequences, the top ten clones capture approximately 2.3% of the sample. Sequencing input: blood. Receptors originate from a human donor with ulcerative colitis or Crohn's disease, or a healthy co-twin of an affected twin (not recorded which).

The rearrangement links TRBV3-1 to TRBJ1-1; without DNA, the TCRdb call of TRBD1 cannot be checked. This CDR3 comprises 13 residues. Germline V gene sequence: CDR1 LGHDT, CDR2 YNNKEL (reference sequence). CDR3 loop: CASSRQGPWGAFF.

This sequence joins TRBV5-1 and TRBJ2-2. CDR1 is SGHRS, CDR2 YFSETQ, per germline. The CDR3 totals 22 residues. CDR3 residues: CASSLISSFNGAVSANTGELFF.

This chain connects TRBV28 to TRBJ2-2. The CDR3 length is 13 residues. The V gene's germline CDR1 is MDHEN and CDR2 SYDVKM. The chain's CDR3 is CASSLLGHGELFF.

The CDR3 reads CASSPEVGGSPRQTQYF. The chain joins TRBV5-4 to TRBJ2-5; TCRdb's D call, TRBD2, is unchecked because there is no DNA. From germline, CDR1 is SGHNT and CDR2 YYREEE (reference sequence). CDR3 size: 17 residues. The full variable domain, in which reference TRBV5-4 and TRBJ2-5 provide the parts outside the CDR3, is ETGVTQSPTHLIKTRGQQVTLRCSSQSGHNTVSWYQQALGQGPQFIFQYYREEENGRGNFPPRFSGLQFPNYSSELNVNALELDDSALYLCASSPEVGGSPRQTQYFGPGTRLLVL.

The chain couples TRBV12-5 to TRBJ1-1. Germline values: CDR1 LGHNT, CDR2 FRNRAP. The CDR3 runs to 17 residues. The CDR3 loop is CASGLTHLKGRNTEAFF.

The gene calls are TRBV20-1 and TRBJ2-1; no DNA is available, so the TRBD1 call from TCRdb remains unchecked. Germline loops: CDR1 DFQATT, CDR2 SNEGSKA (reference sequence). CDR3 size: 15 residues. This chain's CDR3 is CSARVWTGVYNEQFF.

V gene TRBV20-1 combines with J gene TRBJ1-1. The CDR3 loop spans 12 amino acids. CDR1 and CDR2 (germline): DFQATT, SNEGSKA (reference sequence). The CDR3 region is CSARSAVTEAFF.

The CDR3 loop reads CASSSHHNLLGGNQPQHF. This rearrangement joins TRBV19 to TRBJ1-5. This CDR3 has 18 residues. CDR1 LNHDA and CDR2 SQIVND come from the germline V gene (reference sequence).